This TCR beta chain emerged from a study of cytomegalovirus exposure and HLA in healthy donors. The study, taken as a whole, reports: Usually a TCR sequence was rare, but some public TCRs were found in many donors.

Notes on this clone: The target antigen is unknown.

From the roughly 120-subject validation cohort, which was separate from the approximately 670-subject first cohort, the donors were drawn. The CDR3 extends over 13 amino acids. Germline V gives CDR1 MNHGY, CDR2 SAAAGT. J was trimmed by 6 bases and V by 5 bases; bases with no gene match: 4. Produced via immunoSEQ multiplex PCR; TCRdb's table is partial and in-frame only. The repertoire consists of 90,000 to 150,000 clones, with approximately 87% occurring once and the leading ten covering about 6%. This TCR derives from a woman between 18 and 29 years old in good health and CMV-seropositive. Sequenced: PBMCs. This sequence joins TRBV6-8 and TRBJ1-2; 9 nucleotides match TRBD1. CDR3 sequence (DNA): TGTGCCAGCAGTGTGGACAGGGGTGATGGCTACACCTTC. This translates into CASSVDRGDGYTF.